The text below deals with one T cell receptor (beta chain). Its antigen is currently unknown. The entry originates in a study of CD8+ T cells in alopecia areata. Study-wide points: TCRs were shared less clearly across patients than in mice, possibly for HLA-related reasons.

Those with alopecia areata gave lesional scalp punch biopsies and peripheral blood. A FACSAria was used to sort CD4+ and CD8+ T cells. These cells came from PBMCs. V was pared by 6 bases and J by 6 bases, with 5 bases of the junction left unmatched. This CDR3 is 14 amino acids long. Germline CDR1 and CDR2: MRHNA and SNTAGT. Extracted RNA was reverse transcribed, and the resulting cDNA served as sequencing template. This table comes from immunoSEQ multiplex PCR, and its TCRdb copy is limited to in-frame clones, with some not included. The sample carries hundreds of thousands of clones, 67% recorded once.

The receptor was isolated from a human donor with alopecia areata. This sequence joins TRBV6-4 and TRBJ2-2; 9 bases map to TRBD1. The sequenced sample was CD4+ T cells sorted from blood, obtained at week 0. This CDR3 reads CASRLDRGSGELFF. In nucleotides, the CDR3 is TGTGCCAGCAGACTGGACAGGGGCTCCGGGGAGCTGTTTTTT.